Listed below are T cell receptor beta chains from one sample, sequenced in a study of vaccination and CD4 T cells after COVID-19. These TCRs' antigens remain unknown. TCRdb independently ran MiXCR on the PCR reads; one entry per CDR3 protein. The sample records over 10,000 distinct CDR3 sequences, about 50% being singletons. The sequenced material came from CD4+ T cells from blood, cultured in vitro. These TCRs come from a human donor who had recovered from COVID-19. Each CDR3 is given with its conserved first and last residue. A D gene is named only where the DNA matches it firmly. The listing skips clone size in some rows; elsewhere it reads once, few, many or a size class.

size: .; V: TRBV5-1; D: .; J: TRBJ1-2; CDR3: CASRSIYGYTF; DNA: TGCGCCAGCAGGAGTATCTATGGCTACACCTTC
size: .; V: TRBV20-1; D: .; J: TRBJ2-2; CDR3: CSARVGTGELFF; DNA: TGCAGTGCTAGAGTAGGCACCGGGGAGCTGTTTTTT
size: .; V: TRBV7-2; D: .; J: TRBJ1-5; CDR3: CASSRDRYSNQPQHF; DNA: TGTGCCAGCAGCCGAGACAGGTATAGCAATCAGCCCCAGCATTTT
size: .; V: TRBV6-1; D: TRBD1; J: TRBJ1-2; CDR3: CASSRTGNYGYTF; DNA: TGTGCCAGCAGTCGGACAGGAAACTATGGCTACACCTTC
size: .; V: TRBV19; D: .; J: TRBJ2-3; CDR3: CASSRRWGDTQYF; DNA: TGTGCCAGTAGTCGGAGGTGGGGAGATACGCAGTATTTT
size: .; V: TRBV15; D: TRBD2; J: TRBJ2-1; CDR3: CATSKRGTSGGLYNEQFF; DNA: TGTGCCACCAGCAAAAGAGGGACTAGCGGGGGACTCTACAATGAGCAGTTCTTC
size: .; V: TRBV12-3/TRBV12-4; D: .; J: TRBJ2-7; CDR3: CASSTSWQGGEQYF; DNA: TGTGCCAGCAGTACCTCCTGGCAGGGAGGCGAGCAGTACTTC
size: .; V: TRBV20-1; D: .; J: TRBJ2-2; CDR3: CSARDGPGELFF; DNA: TGCAGTGCTAGAGACGGACCCGGGGAGCTGTTTTTT
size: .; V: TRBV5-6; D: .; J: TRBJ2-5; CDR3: CASSLGPGLDSRGLETQYF; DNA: TGTGCCAGCAGCTTGGGCCCGGGCCTGGATAGCAGGGGTTTGGAGACCCAGTACTTC
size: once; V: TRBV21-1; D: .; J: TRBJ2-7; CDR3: CASSNGSKSSYEQYF; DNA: TGTGCCAGCAGCAACGGGTCAAAAAGCTCCTACGAGCAGTACTTC
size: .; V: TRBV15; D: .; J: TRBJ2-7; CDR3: CATSRGWGGEQYF; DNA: TGTGCCACCAGCAGAGGGTGGGGCGGCGAGCAGTACTTC
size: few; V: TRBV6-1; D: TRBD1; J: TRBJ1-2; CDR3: CASSHADRGLGYGYTF; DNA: TGTGCCAGCAGCCACGCCGACAGGGGCCTAGGCTATGGCTACACCTTC
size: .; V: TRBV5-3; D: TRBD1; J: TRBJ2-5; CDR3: CASVRGQTQYF; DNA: TGTGCCAGTGTCAGGGGGCAGACCCAGTACTTC
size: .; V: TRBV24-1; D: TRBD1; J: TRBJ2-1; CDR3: CATSETRQGYNEQFF; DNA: TGTGCCACCAGTGAAACTAGACAGGGGTACAATGAGCAGTTCTTC
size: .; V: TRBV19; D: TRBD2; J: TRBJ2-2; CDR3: CASSSRGGVTGELFF; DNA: TGTGCCAGTAGTTCCCGGGGGGGGGTCACCGGGGAGCTGTTTTTT
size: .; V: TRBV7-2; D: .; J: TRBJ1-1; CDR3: CASSLEALMTTEAFF; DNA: TGTGCCAGCAGCTTAGAGGCCCTCATGACCACTGAAGCTTTCTTT
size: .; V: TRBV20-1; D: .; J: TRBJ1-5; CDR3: CSASPQGIGNQPQHF; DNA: TGCAGTGCTAGCCCACAGGGAATCGGAAATCAGCCCCAGCATTTT
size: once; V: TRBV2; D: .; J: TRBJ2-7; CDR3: CASSVWQESYEQYF; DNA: TGTGCCAGCAGTGTATGGCAGGAATCCTACGAGCAGTACTTC
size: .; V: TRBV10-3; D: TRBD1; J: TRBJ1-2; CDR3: CAISPSNRGGEGYTF; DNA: TGTGCCATCAGCCCTTCTAACAGGGGAGGGGAAGGCTACACCTTC
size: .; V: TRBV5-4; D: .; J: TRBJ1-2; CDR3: CASSLSSRPRYGYTF; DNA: TGTGCCAGCAGCTTGTCATCGAGGCCCCGCTATGGCTACACCTTC
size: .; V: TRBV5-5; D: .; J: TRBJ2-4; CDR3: CASSLEYQSRIQYF; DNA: TGTGCCAGCAGCTTGGAGTACCAGTCCCGTATTCAGTACTTC
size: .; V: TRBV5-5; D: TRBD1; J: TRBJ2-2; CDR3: CASSGRFGRQGVIGELFF; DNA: TGTGCCAGCAGCGGGAGGTTCGGGAGACAGGGGGTTATCGGGGAGCTGTTTTTT
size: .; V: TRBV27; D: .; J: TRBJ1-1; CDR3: CASSLSTVFNPYTEAFF; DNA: TGTGCCAGCAGTTTATCCACAGTGTTTAATCCTTACACTGAAGCTTTCTTT
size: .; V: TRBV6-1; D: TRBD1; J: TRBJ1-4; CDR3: CASSLRGRGNNDKLFF; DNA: TGTGCCAGCAGCCTCAGGGGGCGGGGGAATAATGATAAACTGTTTTTT
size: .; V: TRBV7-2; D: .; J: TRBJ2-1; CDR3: CASSLRADSGNEQFF; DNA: TGTGCCAGCAGCCTCAGGGCGGATAGTGGCAATGAGCAGTTCTTC
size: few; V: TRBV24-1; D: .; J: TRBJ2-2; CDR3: CATSDLQAGPRSGELFF; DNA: TGTGCCACCAGTGATTTGCAGGCAGGGCCGAGATCCGGGGAGCTGTTTTTT
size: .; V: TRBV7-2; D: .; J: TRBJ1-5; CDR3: CASSLGGRQEQPQHF; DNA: TGTGCCAGCAGCTTAGGGGGGAGGCAGGAGCAGCCCCAGCATTTT
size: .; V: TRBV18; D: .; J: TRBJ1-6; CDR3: CASSSLIDEALHF; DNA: TGTGCCAGCTCATCCCTCATAGATGAAGCCCTCCACTTT
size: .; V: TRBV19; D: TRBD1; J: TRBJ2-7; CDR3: CASRTGTGTYEQYF; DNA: TGTGCCAGTAGAACCGGGACAGGGACCTACGAGCAGTACTTC
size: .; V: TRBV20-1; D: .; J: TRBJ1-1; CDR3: CSARPRGRQRGTEAFF; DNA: TGCAGTGCTAGACCGAGGGGCAGACAGCGGGGCACTGAAGCTTTCTTT
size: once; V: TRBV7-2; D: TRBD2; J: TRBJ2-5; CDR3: CASQVGGGGQETQYF; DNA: TGTGCCAGCCAAGTCGGCGGGGGGGGGCAAGAGACCCAGTACTTC
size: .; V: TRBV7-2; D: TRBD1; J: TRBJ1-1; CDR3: CASSLARDRVGAFF; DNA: TGTGCCAGCAGCTTAGCCCGAGACAGGGTGGGAGCTTTCTTT
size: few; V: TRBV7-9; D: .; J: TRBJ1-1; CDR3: CASSSSSEAFF; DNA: TGTGCCAGCAGCTCCAGCAGTGAAGCTTTCTTT
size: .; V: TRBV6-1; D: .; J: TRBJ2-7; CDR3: CASERREMGGEQYF; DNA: TGTGCCAGTGAGAGACGGGAGATGGGAGGCGAGCAGTACTTC
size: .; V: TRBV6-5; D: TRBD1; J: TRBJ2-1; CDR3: CASSSNSDRGSHNEQFF; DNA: TGTGCCAGCAGTTCAAATTCGGACAGGGGGTCCCACAATGAGCAGTTCTTC